The following is a TCR beta chain sequence with its context. The same CDR3 can be traced to other DNA sequences in this sample. Losses at the gene ends were 3 bases for V and 5 bases for J; bases not matched to a gene: 8. Germline V gene data show CDR1 as SGHRS and CDR2 as YFSETQ. The CDR3 extends over 15 amino acids. This specimen comes from a study of blood T cell repertoires in COVID-19. Method: immunoSEQ multiplex PCR; TCRdb's copy keeps in-frame clones and lacks some. The sample includes 200,000 to 300,000 clones, 70% to 90% of them seen just once. This chain links TRBV5-1 with TRBJ2-5; 9 bases fit TRBD1. The clonotype comes from a man aged 50 or older who had been exposed to COVID-19. The sequencing sample was made of PBMCs or T cells enriched from blood (not recorded which). This CDR3 reads CASSSGQGLGETQYF. DNA of the CDR3: TGCGCCAGCAGCTCAGGACAGGGGCTTGGGGAGACCCAGTACTTC.